This is a list of T cell receptor beta chains from one sample in a study of glioma-infiltrating T cells. TCRdb re-called the multiplex PCR reads through MiXCR, storing one row per CDR3 protein. Of 150,000 or so distinct CDR3 sequences detected, about two fifths appear once; the ten largest clones hold 20%. The specimen was glioma tissue, nonneoplastic brain tissue, or PBMCs (not recorded which). Receptors originate from a human donor with low-grade glioma or glioblastoma, undergoing nonglioma brain surgery, or in good health (not recorded which). Both conserved end residues are part of each CDR3.

TRBV7-2	TRBJ1-1	CASIQITEAFF
TRBV12-3/TRBV12-4	TRBJ2-1	CASTRGQNNEQFF
TRBV28	TRBJ2-1	CASSTPGGSYNEQFF
TRBV20-1	TRBJ2-1	CSAPDPSGLLEQFF
TRBV25-1	TRBJ1-1	CASSGTPWAEAFF
TRBV6-2/TRBV6-3	TRBJ1-6	CASSLLTASNSPLHF
TRBV6-1	TRBJ2-6	CASSTRSGANVLTF
TRBV20-1	TRBJ2-1	CSASRDSSSYNEQFF
TRBV28	TRBJ2-5	CASSVYGILGETQYF
TRBV10-1	TRBJ1-5	CASSETGNQPQHF